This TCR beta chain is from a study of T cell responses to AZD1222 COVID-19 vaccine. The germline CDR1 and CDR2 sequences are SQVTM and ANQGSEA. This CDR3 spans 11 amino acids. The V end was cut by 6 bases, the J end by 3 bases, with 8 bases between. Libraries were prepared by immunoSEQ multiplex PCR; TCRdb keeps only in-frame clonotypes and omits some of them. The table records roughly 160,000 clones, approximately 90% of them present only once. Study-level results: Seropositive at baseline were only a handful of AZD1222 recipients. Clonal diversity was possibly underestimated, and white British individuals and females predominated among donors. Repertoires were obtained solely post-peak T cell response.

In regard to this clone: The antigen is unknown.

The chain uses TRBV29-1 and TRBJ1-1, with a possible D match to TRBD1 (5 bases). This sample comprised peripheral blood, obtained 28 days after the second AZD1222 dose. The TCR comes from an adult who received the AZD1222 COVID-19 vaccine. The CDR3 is CSVGGDTEAFF. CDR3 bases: TGCAGCGTCGGGGGGGACACTGAAGCTTTCTTT.